This T cell receptor (beta chain) was recovered during a study of T cell repertoires in cytomegalovirus infection. TCRdb used MiXCR to reprocess the reads, holding one entry per CDR3 protein. The data hold approximately 1,000,000 distinct CDR3 sequences, with about a third observed a single time. On this clonotype itself: Its antigen is undetermined.

This CDR3 spans 12 amino acids. The V and J ends lost 5 bases and 2 bases respectively, with 5 bases between them. The germline CDR1 and CDR2 sequences are KGHDR and SFDVKD. V and J are TRBV24-1 and TRBJ1-2; D unclear. The sequence was collected from a human donor in good health (CMV status not recorded). Some clones in this sample may be carry-over from other donors' samples. Material: cultured CD8+ T cells from PBMCs, obtained from culture after CMV antigen stimulation. The CDR3 nucleotides read TGTGCCACCAGTGGCAGAAACTATGGCTACACCTTC. Its translation: CATSGRNYGYTF.